This TCR beta chain emerged from a study of tissue T cells after allogeneic stem cell transplantation. On this clone: Its target is not known.

Germline trimming cut 1 base from V and 2 bases from J; bases unmatched to any gene: 2. The CDR3 extends over 14 amino acids. From germline, CDR1 is SEHNR and CDR2 FQNEAQ (reference sequence). Adult allogeneic hematopoietic cell transplant recipients with steroid-refractory graft-versus-host disease were prospectively enrolled for research autopsy. Autopsy tissues spanned esophagus to rectum, liver, skin, and lymphoid organs including spleen. Generated by immunoSEQ multiplex PCR, the TCRdb table keeps only in-frame clones and is missing some. Here the sample spans about 3,300 clones, about 80% being singletons. Study-wide results and caveats: Anatomically similar tissues had similar TCR repertoires within each patient. Sampling depth was limited, and the cohort was small and clinically varied.

This material consisted of small intestine tissue, taken at autopsy. This chain connects TRBV7-9 to TRBJ2-7, with 7 bases lining up with TRBD1. This TCR was sampled from a male patient at least 60 years old with steroid-refractory graft-versus-host disease after an allogeneic stem cell transplant. Some T cells may have originated in the graft donor. The CDR3 sequence: CASSLGGGAYEQYF. The CDR3 DNA reads TGTGCCAGCAGCTTAGGAGGGGGCGCCTACGAGCAGTACTTC.